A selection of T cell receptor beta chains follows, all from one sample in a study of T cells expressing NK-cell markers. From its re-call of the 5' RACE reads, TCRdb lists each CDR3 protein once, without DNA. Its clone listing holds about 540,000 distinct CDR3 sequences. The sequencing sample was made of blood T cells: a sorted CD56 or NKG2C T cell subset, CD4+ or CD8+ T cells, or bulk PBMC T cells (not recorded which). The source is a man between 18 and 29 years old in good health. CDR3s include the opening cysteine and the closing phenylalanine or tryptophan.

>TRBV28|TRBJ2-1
CASSLVGNLNEQFF
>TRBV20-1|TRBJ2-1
CSPAARRERSYNEQFF
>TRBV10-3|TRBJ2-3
CAIRRQGTGADTQYF
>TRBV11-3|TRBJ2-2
CASSLDGGLGELFF
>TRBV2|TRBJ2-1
CASSEGTSGRASYNEQFF
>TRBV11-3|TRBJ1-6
CASSFQTGGNSPLHF
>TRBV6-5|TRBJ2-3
CASSWQGREAHTDTQYF
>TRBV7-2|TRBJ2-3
CASSQRTSGRANTQYF
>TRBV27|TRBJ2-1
CASTSHPRTSGMYEQFF
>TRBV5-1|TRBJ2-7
CASSLGQRGEQYF
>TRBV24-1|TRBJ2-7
CATRPRGLTGSYEQYF